Each of the 7 T cell receptor beta chains below was sequenced from the same sample in a study of blood T cells in healthy people across ages. A second PCR, run for about 6 to 11 cycles, used a sample-barcoded 5' primer plus a J-beta primer mix. One entry per CDR3 protein results from TCRdb running MiXCR on the 5' RACE reads. This sample yields roughly 800,000 distinct CDR3 sequences, of which more than 45% are seen a single time; about 20% belongs to the top ten. The specimen was blood. These receptors were obtained from a man aged 30 to 45 in good health.

There are a few counts of this clonotype. The chain is built from TRBV11-2 and TRBJ2-5; TRBD1 matches 12 bases. This CDR3 is 16 amino acids long. Trimming at V came to 2 bases and at J to 5 bases, leaving 6 bases not matched to a gene. Germline CDR1 is SGHAT and CDR2 is FQNNGV. The CDR3 here is CASSLPGTGGFETQYF. Here the CDR3 DNA reads TGTGCCAGCAGCTTACCCGGGACAGGGGGCTTCGAGACCCAGTACTTC. Full variable domain (rest looked up from reference TRBV11-2 and TRBJ2-5): EAGVAQSPRYKIIEKRQSVAFWCNPISGHATLYWYQQILGQGPKLLIQFQNNGVVDDSQLPKDRFSAERLKGVDSTLKIQPAKLEDSAVYLCASSLPGTGGFETQYFGPGTRLLVL.

This clonotype was seen a few times. The gene calls are TRBV6-1 and TRBJ2-7; the D gene is possibly TRBD2 (5 bases). V shed 7 bases and J shed 4 bases, with 14 bases lying between them. The CDR3 spans 13 residues. Germline assignment: CDR1 MNHNS and CDR2 SASEGT. DNA for the CDR3: TGTGCCAGCAAAAGGGTCGAGGGTTACGAGCAGTACTTC. It specifies CASKRVEGYEQYF.

This sequence joins TRBV10-3 and TRBJ2-5; D is perhaps TRBD1 or TRBD2 (5 bases each). V was trimmed by 8 bases and J by 5 bases, leaving 9 bases between them. This CDR3 spans 11 amino acids. Germline loops: CDR1 ENHRY, CDR2 SYGVKD. The DNA of the CDR3 is TGTGCCATCCGGGACCCGGAGACCCAGTACTTC. It translates to CAIRDPETQYF.

This chain joins TRBV7-2 and TRBJ1-2, with 7 bases aligning to TRBD1. Trimming took 4 bases from V and 4 from J; bases not matched to a gene: 9. This CDR3 comprises 15 residues. CDR1 is SGHTA and CDR2 is FQGNSA in the germline V gene. CDR3 amino acids: CASSSRAGTVYGYTF. The CDR3 coding sequence is TGTGCCAGCAGCTCCCGCGCCGGGACAGTCTATGGCTACACCTTC.

The chain uses TRBV20-1 and TRBJ2-4, with 10 bases lining up with TRBD2. The J call may be in error: the DNA end matches TRBJ2-5 better. The CDR3 runs 15 residues. Germline lookup yields CDR1 DFQATT and CDR2 SNEGSKA (reference sequence). CDR3 nucleotides: TGCAGTGCTAGCCCTAGCGGGGGACCGACGGGGACCCAGTACTTC. Amino acids: CSASPSGGPTGTQYF.

The gene calls are TRBV2 and TRBJ2-5; D gene unclear. V lost 5 bases to trimming and J lost 2 bases, with 6 bases between them. The CDR3 runs 12 residues. Germline V gene sequence: CDR1 SNHLY, CDR2 FYNNEI. This chain's CDR3 is CASSNGQETQYF. DNA for the CDR3: TGTGCCAGCAGTAATGGACAAGAGACCCAGTACTTC.

There are a few counts of this clonotype. CDR3 residues: CASSDSGTGWSYGYTF. The CDR3 coding sequence is TGTGCCAGCAGTGATTCCGGGACAGGTTGGTCCTATGGCTACACCTTC. V is TRBV25-1 and J is TRBJ1-2; 8 positions match TRBD1. Germline V gene sequence: CDR1 MGHDK, CDR2 SYGVNS. J gave up 4 bases and V 3 bases, and 10 bases lay outside the gene matches. There are 16 residues in the CDR3.